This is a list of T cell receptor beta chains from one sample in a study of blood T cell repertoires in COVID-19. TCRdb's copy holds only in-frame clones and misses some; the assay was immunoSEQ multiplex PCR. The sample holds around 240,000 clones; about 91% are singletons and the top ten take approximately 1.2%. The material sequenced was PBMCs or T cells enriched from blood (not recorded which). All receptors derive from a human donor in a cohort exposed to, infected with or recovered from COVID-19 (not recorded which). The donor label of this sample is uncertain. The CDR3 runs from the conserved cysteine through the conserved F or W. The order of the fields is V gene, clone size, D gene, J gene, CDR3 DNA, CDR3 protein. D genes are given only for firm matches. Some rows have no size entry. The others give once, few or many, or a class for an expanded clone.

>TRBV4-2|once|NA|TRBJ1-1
TGTGCCAGCAGCCAAGCATGGGGCCGCACTGAAGCTTTCTTT
CASSQAWGRTEAFF
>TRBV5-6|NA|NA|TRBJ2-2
TGTGCCAGCAGCGAAACAGGGCTTCAAGGGATCCGGGAGCTGTTTTTT
CASSETGLQGIRELFF
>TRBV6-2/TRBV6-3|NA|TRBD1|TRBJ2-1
TGTGCCAGCAGTGCGGGACAGGGGACATCCGATGAGCAGTTCTTC
CASSAGQGTSDEQFF
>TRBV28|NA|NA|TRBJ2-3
TGTGCCAGCAGTTTAAGGGGGGGGGCCTCAGATACGCAGTATTTT
CASSLRGGASDTQYF
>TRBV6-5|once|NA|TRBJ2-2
TGTGCCAGCAGGGGGGACCCGGGGGCCGGGGAGCTGTTTTTT
CASRGDPGAGELFF
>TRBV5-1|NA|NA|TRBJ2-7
TGCGCCAGCAGCTTCTCTTCGTCGTACGAGCAGTACTTC
CASSFSSSYEQYF
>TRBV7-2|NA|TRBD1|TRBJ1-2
TGTGCCAGCAGCTTAGCGACAGGGGGCGATGGCTACACCTTC
CASSLATGGDGYTF
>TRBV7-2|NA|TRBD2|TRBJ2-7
TGTGCCAGCAGCCCCCTAGCGGGGGCCTACGAGCAGTACTTC
CASSPLAGAYEQYF
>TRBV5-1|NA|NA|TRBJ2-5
TGCGCCAGCAGCTTGTTCGCCGGTCAAGAGACCCAGTACTTC
CASSLFAGQETQYF
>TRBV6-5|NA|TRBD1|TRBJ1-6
TGTGCCAGCAGTTACCAGGGGGCGCGTAATTCACCCCTCCACTTT
CASSYQGARNSPLHF
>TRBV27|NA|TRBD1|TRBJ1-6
TGTGCCAGCAGTAGCGACAGGGCCCAGCGGGAGAATTCACCCCTCCACTTT
CASSSDRAQRENSPLHF
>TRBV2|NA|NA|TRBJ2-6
TGTGCCAGCAGTGGAAACAGGGCCTCTGGGGCCAACGTCCTGACTTTC
CASSGNRASGANVLTF
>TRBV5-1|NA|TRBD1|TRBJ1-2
TGCGCCAGCAGATATGGGACAGGGGCAGGCTATGGCTACACCTTC
CASRYGTGAGYGYTF
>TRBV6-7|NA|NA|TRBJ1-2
TGTGCCAGCAGTTACGGTAAACAGGGCCCCTATGGCTACACCTTC
CASSYGKQGPYGYTF
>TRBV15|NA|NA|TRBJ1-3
TGTGCCACCAGCAGAGATCTCAGCTCTGGAAACACCATATATTTT
CATSRDLSSGNTIYF
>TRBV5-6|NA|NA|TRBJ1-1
TGTGCCAGCAGCCCACAGGGAGAGGAAGACACTGAAGCTTTCTTT
CASSPQGEEDTEAFF
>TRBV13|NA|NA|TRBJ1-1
TGTGCCAGCAGCTTAGGCCGACAGGCGAACACTGAAGCTTTCTTT
CASSLGRQANTEAFF
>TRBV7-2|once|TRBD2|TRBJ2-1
TGTGCCAGCAGCCTCCGGACTAGCGGGGGGGCTTACAATGAGCAGTTCTTC
CASSLRTSGGAYNEQFF
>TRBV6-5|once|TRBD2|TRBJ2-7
TGTGCCAGCAGTTACCTAGCGGGAGTCTACGAGCAGTACTTC
CASSYLAGVYEQYF
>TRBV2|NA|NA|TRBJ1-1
TGTGCCAGCAGAAGTAAGACGGGTAACACTGAAGCTTTCTTT
CASRSKTGNTEAFF
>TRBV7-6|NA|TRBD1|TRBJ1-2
TGTGCCAGCAGCCTTGGGACAGGGGGCGCCTATGGCTACACCTTC
CASSLGTGGAYGYTF
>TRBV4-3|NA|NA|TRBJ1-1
TGCGCCAGCAGCCAACTCGGACAGATGAACACTGAAGCTTTCTTT
CASSQLGQMNTEAFF
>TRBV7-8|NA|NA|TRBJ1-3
TGTGCCAGCAGCTTCGGGGGGTCATATGGAAACACCATATATTTT
CASSFGGSYGNTIYF
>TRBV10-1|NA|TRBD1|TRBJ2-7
TGCGCCAGCAGTGATAGCATCAACAGGGGGTACGAGCAGTACTTC
CASSDSINRGYEQYF
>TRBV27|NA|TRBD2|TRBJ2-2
TGTGCCAGCGGGGCGGGGGTGAACACCGGGGAGCTGTTTTTT
CASGAGVNTGELFF
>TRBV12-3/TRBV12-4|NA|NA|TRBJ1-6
TGTGCCAGCAGTACCTCAGAATCACCCCTCCACTTT
CASSTSESPLHF